A selection of T cell receptor beta chains follows, all from one sample in a study of blood T cell repertoires in COVID-19. TCRdb's copy holds only in-frame clones and misses some; the assay was immunoSEQ multiplex PCR. The data contain more than 90,000 clones, roughly 89% of them singletons. The sequencing sample was made of peripheral blood. These receptors all come from a woman aged 60-75 years with COVID-19, enrolled during active disease. The CDR3 runs from the conserved cysteine through the conserved F or W. A D gene is named only where the DNA matches it firmly. Some rows mark clone size as missing; the rest say once, few, many or name a class of expanded clone.

CDR3 protein,CDR3 DNA,J gene,D gene,V gene,clone size
CASSLGQGAQPQHF,TGTGCCAGCAGCCTAGGACAGGGCGCTCAGCCCCAGCATTTT,TRBJ1-5,TRBD1,TRBV5-8,.
CASSLMDRGNSPLHF,TGCGCCAGCAGCCTGATGGACAGGGGTAATTCACCCCTCCACTTT,TRBJ1-6,TRBD1,TRBV5-1,once
CASSFKASGNTIYF,TGTGCCAGCAGCTTCAAAGCCTCTGGAAACACCATATATTTT,TRBJ1-3,.,TRBV13,.
CSVAGNYGYTF,TGCAGCGTTGCAGGAAACTATGGCTACACCTTC,TRBJ1-2,.,TRBV29-1,.
CATSHPQGEAFF,TGTGCCACCTCCCACCCGCAGGGAGAAGCTTTCTTT,TRBJ1-1,.,TRBV15,.
CASRPAQAQETQYF,TGTGCCAGCAGGCCCGCGCAGGCTCAAGAGACCCAGTACTTC,TRBJ2-5,.,TRBV28,once
CASSPPRHTGELFF,TGTGCCAGCAGTCCCCCGCGCCACACCGGGGAGCTGTTTTTT,TRBJ2-2,.,TRBV27,once
CASSLQGQGTYEQYF,TGTGCCAGCAGCTTACAGGGACAGGGAACCTACGAGCAGTACTTC,TRBJ2-7,TRBD1,TRBV7-2,.
CASSRHPRGHEQYF,TGTGCCAGCAGCAGGCACCCGCGGGGGCACGAGCAGTACTTC,TRBJ2-7,.,TRBV21-1,.
CARSPNPGTGYTTNEKLFF,TGTGCCAGAAGCCCCAATCCCGGGACAGGGTATACAACTAATGAAAAACTGTTTTTT,TRBJ1-4,TRBD1,TRBV5-3,.
CASSLTDQETQYF,TGTGCCAGCAGCTTGACAGACCAAGAGACCCAGTACTTC,TRBJ2-5,.,TRBV11-2,.
CASSPRDRGRGYQETQYF,TGTGCCAGCTCACCCCGGGACAGGGGGCGCGGGTACCAAGAGACCCAGTACTTC,TRBJ2-5,TRBD1,TRBV18,.
CASSLGQGDAEAFF,TGTGCCAGCAGCTTAGGACAGGGGGACGCTGAAGCTTTCTTT,TRBJ1-1,TRBD1,TRBV7-9,.
CASSLFGQGTNEKLFF,TGCGCCAGCAGCTTATTCGGACAGGGGACTAATGAAAAACTGTTTTTT,TRBJ1-4,TRBD1,TRBV5-1,.
CASSGGMNTEAFF,TGTGCCAGCTCAGGAGGCATGAACACTGAAGCTTTCTTT,TRBJ1-1,.,TRBV18,.
CASSLGALPYSNQPQHF,TGTGCCAGCAGCTTAGGAGCCCTCCCCTATAGCAATCAGCCCCAGCATTTT,TRBJ1-5,.,TRBV5-5,.
CASSPPVLHF,TGTGCCAGCAGCCCCCCGGTCCTCCACTTT,TRBJ1-6,.,TRBV5-8,once
CASRGGQSNYGYTF,TGTGCCAGCAGGGGGGGACAGTCCAACTATGGCTACACCTTC,TRBJ1-2,TRBD1,TRBV5-4,once
CASSLDSGARNTIYF,TGTGCCAGCAGCTTAGATTCAGGCGCCCGGAACACCATATATTTT,TRBJ1-3,.,TRBV7-2,.
CASSFGQIAYQETQYF,TGTGCCAGCAGCTTCGGACAGATTGCATACCAAGAGACCCAGTACTTC,TRBJ2-5,.,TRBV11-2,.
CASSLTPGTGDKQYF,TGTGCCAGCAGCCTTACGCCCGGGACAGGGGACAAGCAGTACTTC,TRBJ2-7,TRBD1,TRBV6-5,.
CASSPRTGYGELFF,TGTGCCAGCAGCCCCCGGACAGGATACGGGGAGCTGTTTTTT,TRBJ2-2,TRBD1,TRBV7-7,.
CASSPSTGSDEQFF,TGTGCCAGCTCACCCTCGACAGGCTCGGATGAGCAGTTCTTC,TRBJ2-1,.,TRBV18,.
CATPKTGNSPLHF,TGTGCCACCCCGAAAACAGGGAATTCACCCCTCCACTTT,TRBJ1-6,.,TRBV25-1,.
CASSLVQGVTEAFF,TGTGCCAGCAGCTTGGTACAGGGGGTCACTGAAGCTTTCTTT,TRBJ1-1,TRBD1,TRBV5-6,.
CASSFRDSPQQYF,TGTGCCAGCAGCTTCCGGGACAGTCCCCAGCAGTACTTC,TRBJ2-7,TRBD1,TRBV7-2,.
CSVRQRLGYTF,TGCAGCGTGAGACAGAGGCTGGGCTACACCTTC,TRBJ1-2,.,TRBV29-1,few